This TCR beta chain was identified during a study of T cells in Graves' hyperthyroidism and ophthalmopathy. Study-wide background: Blood from the periphery was taken at initial diagnosis, before any treatment. Study-wide findings and caveats: A median about 6 months before onset, the model predicted ophthalmopathy.

The CDR3 sequence is 15 residues long. Trimming removed 7 bases from V and 6 bases from J; junction bases left unmatched: 9. CDR1 is KGHDR, CDR2 SFDVKD, per germline. Enrolled ophthalmopathy patients presented with a Clinical Activity Score of at least 3, a NOSPECS grade of at least 4, and disease duration under 3 months. Criteria for exclusion of patients were uncontrolled infection, other autoimmune disease, pregnancy or lactation. To note about this clonotype: Its antigen is still unknown.

Authors of the study amplified TCR beta CDR3 regions from RNA transcripts. When the TCR CDR3 underwent first-round RT-PCR, the HTBI primer set was used. TCRdb passed the multiplex PCR reads through MiXCR, listing each CDR3 protein once. The table has roughly 650,000 distinct CDR3 sequences, around 15% seen once. The sample consisted of blood. The V and J genes are TRBV24-1 and TRBJ2-1; the match to TRBD1 covers 9 bases. The source of this sequence is a woman aged 40 to 50 with Graves' ophthalmopathy. For the CDR3, the DNA is TGTGCCACCAGCCCCGGGACAGGGAGGTTCAATGAGCAGTTCTTC. Protein: CATSPGTGRFNEQFF.